A selection of T cell receptor beta chains follows, all from one sample in a study of OX40 agonist ivuxolimab in advanced cancers. Repertoires were generated with immunoSEQ multiplex PCR, while TCRdb's copy carries only in-frame clones and drops some. The sample has more than 65,000 clones, 84% seen once. The starting material was CD4+ or CD8+ T cells sorted from blood, obtained in a trial of the OX40 agonist ivuxolimab. These receptors were obtained from an adult with an advanced solid tumor such as melanoma, head and neck, liver or kidney cancer. CDR3s include the opening cysteine and the closing phenylalanine or tryptophan. A D gene is named only where the DNA matches it firmly. Only part of the rows carry a size: once, few, many, or a class if the clone is expanded.

d_call: TRBD1
v_call: TRBV5-1
clone_size: once
j_call: TRBJ2-4
cdr3_nt: TGCGCCAGCAGCTTGGCGGGGACAGGGGGTGGAAACATTCAGTACTTC
cdr3_aa: CASSLAGTGGGNIQYF

d_call: -
v_call: TRBV10-3
clone_size: -
j_call: TRBJ2-3
cdr3_nt: TGTGCCATCAATGGAGGCACAGATACGCAGTATTTT
cdr3_aa: CAINGGTDTQYF

d_call: TRBD2
v_call: TRBV5-1
clone_size: -
j_call: TRBJ2-1
cdr3_nt: TGCGCCAGCAGCTTGCGCACTAGCGGGGGGGACAATGAGCAGTTCTTC
cdr3_aa: CASSLRTSGGDNEQFF

d_call: -
v_call: TRBV6-5
clone_size: once
j_call: TRBJ2-7
cdr3_nt: TGTGCCAGCAGTTACCACGGGACTTCGCAAATCGAGCAGTACTTC
cdr3_aa: CASSYHGTSQIEQYF

d_call: -
v_call: TRBV7-3
clone_size: -
j_call: TRBJ1-2
cdr3_nt: TGTGCCAGCAGCTTAAATATGGGTTCCAACTATGGCTACACCTTC
cdr3_aa: CASSLNMGSNYGYTF

d_call: TRBD2
v_call: TRBV5-1
clone_size: -
j_call: TRBJ2-5
cdr3_nt: TGCGCCAGCAGCTTGGTGAGCGGGGGGGCAAAGACCCAGTACTTC
cdr3_aa: CASSLVSGGAKTQYF

d_call: -
v_call: TRBV9
clone_size: -
j_call: TRBJ2-7
cdr3_nt: TGTGCCAGCAGCGTAGGTGGGGCAGGCCGCTACGAGCAGTACTTC
cdr3_aa: CASSVGGAGRYEQYF

d_call: TRBD1
v_call: TRBV18
clone_size: -
j_call: TRBJ2-1
cdr3_nt: TGTGCCAGCAACCGAGTACAGGGGTGGACTTTGGGCAATGAGCAGTTCTTC
cdr3_aa: CASNRVQGWTLGNEQFF

d_call: TRBD1
v_call: TRBV27
clone_size: few
j_call: TRBJ2-1
cdr3_nt: TGTGCCAGCAGTTATGGACAGGGGGACAATGAGCAGTTCTTC
cdr3_aa: CASSYGQGDNEQFF

d_call: -
v_call: TRBV7-8
clone_size: -
j_call: TRBJ1-2
cdr3_nt: TGTGCCAGCAGCCGTGATATTAACTATGGCTACACCTTC
cdr3_aa: CASSRDINYGYTF

d_call: TRBD2
v_call: TRBV9
clone_size: -
j_call: TRBJ2-7
cdr3_nt: TGTGCCAGCAGCCCCAGACTAGCCCACGAGCAGTACTTC
cdr3_aa: CASSPRLAHEQYF

d_call: -
v_call: TRBV29-1
clone_size: -
j_call: TRBJ1-6
cdr3_nt: TGCAGCGCCCCCCCCGCGGCCAGCTCCTATAATTCACCCCTCCACTTT
cdr3_aa: CSAPPAASSYNSPLHF

d_call: -
v_call: TRBV25-1
clone_size: -
j_call: TRBJ2-5
cdr3_nt: TGTGCCAGCAGTGAAGGGGGCAGAGAGACCCAGTACTTC
cdr3_aa: CASSEGGRETQYF

d_call: TRBD1
v_call: TRBV11-3
clone_size: once
j_call: TRBJ2-1
cdr3_nt: TGTGCCAGCAGTGATACAGGGGACTCCTACAATGAGCAGTTCTTC
cdr3_aa: CASSDTGDSYNEQFF

d_call: -
v_call: TRBV7-2
clone_size: -
j_call: TRBJ2-1
cdr3_nt: TGTGCCAGCAGCTTAGACGGTAGCGGTCCTCCCTACAATGAGCAGTTCTTC
cdr3_aa: CASSLDGSGPPYNEQFF

d_call: -
v_call: TRBV5-4
clone_size: -
j_call: TRBJ2-2
cdr3_nt: TGTGCCAGCAGCTTGTGGGCGAGCACCGGGGAGCTGTTTTTT
cdr3_aa: CASSLWASTGELFF

d_call: TRBD1
v_call: TRBV19
clone_size: -
j_call: TRBJ1-2
cdr3_nt: TGTGCCAGTACCTCATTGCCCCCTGACAGGGGTTCAAACTATGGCTACACCTTC
cdr3_aa: CASTSLPPDRGSNYGYTF

d_call: -
v_call: TRBV9
clone_size: -
j_call: TRBJ2-3
cdr3_nt: TGTGCCAGCAGCGTAGCTCAGGATACGCAGTATTTT
cdr3_aa: CASSVAQDTQYF

d_call: TRBD1
v_call: TRBV28
clone_size: once
j_call: TRBJ2-4
cdr3_nt: TGTGCCAGCAGTTTATCGGGACAGGGTCCAATTCAGTACTTC
cdr3_aa: CASSLSGQGPIQYF

d_call: -
v_call: TRBV6-5
clone_size: -
j_call: TRBJ1-6
cdr3_nt: TGTGCCAGCAGTTACGGGAACATTAATTCACCCCTCCACTTT
cdr3_aa: CASSYGNINSPLHF

d_call: -
v_call: TRBV11-2
clone_size: -
j_call: TRBJ1-2
cdr3_nt: TGTGCCAGCAGCTATGGGACGGAGCCTACTAATGGCTACACCTTC
cdr3_aa: CASSYGTEPTNGYTF

d_call: -
v_call: TRBV7-6
clone_size: -
j_call: TRBJ2-7
cdr3_nt: TGTGCCAGCAGCTTAGCGTACAGCTCCTACGAGCAGTACTTC
cdr3_aa: CASSLAYSSYEQYF

d_call: -
v_call: TRBV10-3
clone_size: -
j_call: TRBJ1-1
cdr3_nt: TGTGCCATCACCAGACAGGCGAACACTGAAGCTTTCTTT
cdr3_aa: CAITRQANTEAFF